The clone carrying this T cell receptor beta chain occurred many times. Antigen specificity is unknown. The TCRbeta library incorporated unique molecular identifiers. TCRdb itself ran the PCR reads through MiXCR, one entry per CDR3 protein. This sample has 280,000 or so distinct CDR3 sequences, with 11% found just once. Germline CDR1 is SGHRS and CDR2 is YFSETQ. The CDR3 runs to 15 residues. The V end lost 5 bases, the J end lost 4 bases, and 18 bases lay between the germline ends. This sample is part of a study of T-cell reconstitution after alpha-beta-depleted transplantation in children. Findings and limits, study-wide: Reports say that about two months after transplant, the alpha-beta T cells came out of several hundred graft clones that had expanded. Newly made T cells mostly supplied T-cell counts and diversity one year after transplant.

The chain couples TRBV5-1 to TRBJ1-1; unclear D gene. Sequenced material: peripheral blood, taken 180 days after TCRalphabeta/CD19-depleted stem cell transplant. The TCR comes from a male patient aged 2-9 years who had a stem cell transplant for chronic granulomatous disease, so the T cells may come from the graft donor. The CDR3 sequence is CASRGGSYNGTEAFF. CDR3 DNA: TGCGCCAGCAGAGGCGGATCCTACAACGGCACTGAAGCTTTCTTT.